These 10 T cell receptor beta chains share one sample of origin, sequenced in a study of T-cell reconstitution after alpha-beta-depleted transplantation in children. Preparation of the TCRbeta library involved a method that used unique molecular identifiers. TCRdb redid the calling of the PCR reads with MiXCR, one entry per CDR3 protein. The sample contains about 610,000 distinct CDR3 sequences, under 12% of which appear only once. Sequencing used PBMCs from the stem cell graft donor, obtained from the stem cell graft. Every receptor here comes from a human donor who donated a stem cell graft to a child with acute myeloid leukemia.

This clonotype was seen a handful of times. The chain recombines TRBV20-1 with TRBJ2-3, with D perhaps given as TRBD1 or TRBD2 (5 bases each). From germline, CDR1 is DFQATT and CDR2 SNEGSKA (reference sequence). V was clipped by 3 bases and J by 4 bases, with 20 bases between them. This CDR3 comprises 16 residues. CDR3 coding DNA: TGCAGTGCTAGTCCCCGGGGCCGCCGAAGTCCAGATACGCAGTATTTT. Translated, it gives CSASPRGRRSPDTQYF.

The genes are TRBV7-3 and TRBJ2-1, with TRBD2 matching over 7 bases. There are 15 residues in the CDR3. With 5 bases clipped from V and 6 bases from J, the junction kept 10 bases outside the gene matches. Germline CDR1 and CDR2: SGHTA and FQGTGA. The CDR3 sequence: CASSLVGGTSNEQFF. Written as DNA, the CDR3 is TGTGCCAGCAGCCTTGTCGGGGGGACCTCCAATGAGCAGTTCTTC.

This clonotype was counted only a few times. The chain recombines TRBV5-1 with TRBJ1-2, with D perhaps matching TRBD1 (5 bases). Germline CDR1 is SGHRS and CDR2 is YFSETQ. V lost 7 bases to trimming and J lost 8 bases, with 15 bases between them. This CDR3 is 12 amino acids long. CDR3 sequence: CASAGPGGGYTF. The CDR3 nucleotides read TGCGCCAGCGCGGGACCCGGAGGGGGCTACACCTTC. The full variable domain, rest sourced from reference TRBV5-1 and TRBJ1-2, is KAGVTQTPRYLIKTRGQQVTLSCSPISGHRSVSWYQQTPGQGLQFLFEYFSETQRNKGNFPGRFSGRQFSNSRSEMNVSTLELGDSALYLCASAGPGGGYTFGSGTRLTVV.

DNA of the CDR3: TGTGCCAGCAGTCCCCCTCGGAAAGGGTACAATGAGCAGTTCTTC. Its translation is CASSPPRKGYNEQFF. The chain couples TRBV12-3 or TRBV12-4 to TRBJ2-1; D is unclear. The CDR3 is made up of 15 amino acids. V lost 5 bases and J lost 4, with 15 bases in between.

This clonotype was counted many times. An end of the junction differs from the germline gene, which may be a read error. The rearrangement joins TRBV20-1 to TRBJ2-7; TRBD1 matches 7 bases. CDR1 DFQATT and CDR2 SNEGSKA come from the germline V gene (reference sequence). The CDR3 sequence is 15 residues long. This CDR3 is CSARDATGNNYAQYF. The CDR3 bases are TGCAGTGCTAGAGATGCGACAGGGAATAATTACGCGCAGTACTTC.

This clonotype was counted at least ten times. The chain carries TRBV25-1 and TRBJ2-1; the D is unclear. The CDR3 runs to 15 residues. Trimming took 4 bases from V and 2 from J, leaving 12 bases between them. Germline values: CDR1 MGHDK, CDR2 SYGVNS. For the CDR3, the DNA is TGTGCCAGCAGTGGAGGCAGGAATACCTACAATGAGCAGTTCTTC. This encodes CASSGGRNTYNEQFF.

This clonotype has just a few counts. The chain joins TRBV20-1 to TRBJ2-3; 7 bases map to TRBD2. Per germline, CDR1 DFQATT and CDR2 SNEGSKA (reference sequence). The CDR3 length is 15 residues. The trim removed 5 bases at V and 1 base at J, leaving 9 bases unmatched. The CDR3 sequence: CSASRGLPGTDTQYF. The CDR3 DNA sequence: TGCAGTGCTTCACGGGGACTACCGGGCACAGATACGCAGTATTTT.

This clonotype was seen ten or more times. The chain recombines TRBV5-1 with TRBJ2-7, with no clear D. Germline V gene lookup returns CDR1 SGHRS and CDR2 YFSETQ. The CDR3 runs 14 residues. V was shortened by 0 bases and J by 3 bases, with 10 bases between the two germline ends. This chain's CDR3 is CASSLGGRNYEQYF. The CDR3 nucleotides are TGCGCCAGCAGCTTGGGAGGCCGGAACTACGAGCAGTACTTC.

This clonotype was detected only a few times. This chain links TRBV20-1 with TRBJ2-3; TRBD2 matches at 11 bases. This CDR3 contains 16 residues. Losses at the gene ends were 3 bases for V and 5 bases for J; bases not matched to a gene: 10. CDR1 DFQATT and CDR2 SNEGSKA come from the germline V gene (reference sequence). This CDR3 is CSASRLLAGDKDTQYF. In DNA, the CDR3 is TGCAGTGCTAGTCGCTTACTAGCGGGAGATAAAGATACGCAGTATTTT.

On this clonotype itself: The junction differs from germline at one of its ends, possibly a read error. The chain uses TRBV11-1 and TRBJ2-1; the match to TRBD2 covers 15 bases. The CDR3 has 18 amino acids. Germline lookup yields CDR1 SGHAT and CDR2 FQDESV (reference sequence). The CDR3 loop reads CTSSNRGLAGGPSNEQFF. The CDR3 DNA is TGTACCAGCAGCAACCGAGGACTAGCGGGAGGGCCCAGCAATGAGCAGTTCTTC.